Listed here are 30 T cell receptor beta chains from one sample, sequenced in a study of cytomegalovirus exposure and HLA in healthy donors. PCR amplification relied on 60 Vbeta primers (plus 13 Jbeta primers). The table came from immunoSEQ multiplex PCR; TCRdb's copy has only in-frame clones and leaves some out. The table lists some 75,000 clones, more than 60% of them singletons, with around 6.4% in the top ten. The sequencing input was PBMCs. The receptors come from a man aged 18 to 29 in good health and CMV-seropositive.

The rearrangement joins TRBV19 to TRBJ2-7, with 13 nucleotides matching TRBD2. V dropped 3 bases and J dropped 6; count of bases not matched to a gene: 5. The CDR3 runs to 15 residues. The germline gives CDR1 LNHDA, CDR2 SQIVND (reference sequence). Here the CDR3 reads CASSILTSGRSEQYF. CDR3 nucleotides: TGTGCCAGTAGTATCCTGACTAGCGGGAGGAGCGAGCAGTACTTC.

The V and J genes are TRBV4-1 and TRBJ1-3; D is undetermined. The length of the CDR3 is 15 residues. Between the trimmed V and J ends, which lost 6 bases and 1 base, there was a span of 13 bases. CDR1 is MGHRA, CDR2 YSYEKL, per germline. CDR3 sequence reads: CASSPGLRSGNTIYF. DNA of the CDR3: TGCGCCAGCAGTCCGGGATTAAGATCTGGAAACACCATATATTTT.

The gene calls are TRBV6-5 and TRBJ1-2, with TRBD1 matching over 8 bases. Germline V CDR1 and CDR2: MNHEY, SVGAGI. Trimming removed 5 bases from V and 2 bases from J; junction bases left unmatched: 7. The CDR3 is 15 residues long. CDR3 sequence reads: CASSLYRGTNYGYTF. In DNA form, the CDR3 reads TGTGCCAGCAGTCTCTACAGGGGGACAAACTATGGCTACACCTTC.

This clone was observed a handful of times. The CDR3 sequence is CASSVETGNTEAFF. As DNA, the CDR3 is TGTGCCAGCAGTGTAGAGACGGGGAACACTGAAGCTTTCTTT. The chain combines TRBV6-1 with TRBJ1-1; D is unclear. Germline V CDR1 and CDR2: MNHNS, SASEGT. CDR3 length: 14 residues. The V gene lost 4 bases and the J gene lost 1 base, with 10 bases spanning the gap.

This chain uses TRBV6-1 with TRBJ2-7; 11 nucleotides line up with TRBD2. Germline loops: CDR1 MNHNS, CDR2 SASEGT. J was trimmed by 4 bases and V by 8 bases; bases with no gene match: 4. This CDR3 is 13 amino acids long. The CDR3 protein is CASRASGRYEQYF. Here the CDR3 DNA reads TGTGCCAGCCGGGCTAGCGGGAGGTACGAGCAGTACTTC.

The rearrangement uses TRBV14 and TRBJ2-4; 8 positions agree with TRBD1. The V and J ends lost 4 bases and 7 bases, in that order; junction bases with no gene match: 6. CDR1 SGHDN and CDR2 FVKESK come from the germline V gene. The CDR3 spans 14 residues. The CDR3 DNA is TGTGCCAGCAGCCTTTTACGACAGGGGAACATTCAGTACTTC. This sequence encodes CASSLLRQGNIQYF.

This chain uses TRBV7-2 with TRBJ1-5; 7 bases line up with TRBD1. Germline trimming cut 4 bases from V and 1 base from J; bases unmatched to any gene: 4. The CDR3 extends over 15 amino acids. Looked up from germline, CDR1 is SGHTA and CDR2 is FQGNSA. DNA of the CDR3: TGTGCCAGCAGCTCCCAGGGGGTAAGCAATCAGCCCCAGCATTTT. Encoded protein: CASSSQGVSNQPQHF.

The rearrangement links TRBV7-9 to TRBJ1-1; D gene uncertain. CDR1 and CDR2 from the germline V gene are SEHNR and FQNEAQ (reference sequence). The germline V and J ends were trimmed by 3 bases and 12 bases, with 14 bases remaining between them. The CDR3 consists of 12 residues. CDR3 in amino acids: CASSLEPGKTFF. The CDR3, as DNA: TGTGCCAGCAGCTTGGAGCCGGGGAAAACTTTCTTT.

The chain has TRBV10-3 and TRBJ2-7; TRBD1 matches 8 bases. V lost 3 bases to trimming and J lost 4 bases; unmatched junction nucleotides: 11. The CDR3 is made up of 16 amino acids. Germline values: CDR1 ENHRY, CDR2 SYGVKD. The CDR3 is CAISELSGTGTYEQYF. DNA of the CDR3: TGTGCCATCAGTGAACTTTCTGGGACAGGAACATACGAGCAGTACTTC.

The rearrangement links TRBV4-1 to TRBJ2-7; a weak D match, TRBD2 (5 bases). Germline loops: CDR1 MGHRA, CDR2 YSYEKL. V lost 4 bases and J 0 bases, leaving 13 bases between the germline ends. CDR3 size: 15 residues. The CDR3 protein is CASSRTSPSSYEQYF. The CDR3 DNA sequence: TGCGCCAGCAGCCGAACTAGTCCAAGCTCCTACGAGCAGTACTTC.

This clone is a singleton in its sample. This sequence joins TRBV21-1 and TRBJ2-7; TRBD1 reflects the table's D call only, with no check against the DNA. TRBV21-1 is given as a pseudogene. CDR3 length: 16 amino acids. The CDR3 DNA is TGTGCCAGCAGCAAAAGCCCTTCCCCCCAGGGCTACGAGCAGTACTTC. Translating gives CASSKSPSPQGYEQYF.

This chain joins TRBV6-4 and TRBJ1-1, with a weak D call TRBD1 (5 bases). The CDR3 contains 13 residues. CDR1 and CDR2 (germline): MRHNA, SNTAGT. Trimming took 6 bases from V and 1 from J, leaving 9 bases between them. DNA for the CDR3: TGTGCCAGCAGGCAAAGGGGGAACACTGAAGCTTTCTTT. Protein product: CASRQRGNTEAFF.

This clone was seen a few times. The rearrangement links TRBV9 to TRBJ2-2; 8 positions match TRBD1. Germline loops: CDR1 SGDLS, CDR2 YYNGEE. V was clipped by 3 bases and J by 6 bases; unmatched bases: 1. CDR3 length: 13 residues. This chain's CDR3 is CASSGTGPGELFF. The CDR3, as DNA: TGTGCCAGCAGCGGGACAGGGCCCGGGGAGCTGTTTTTT.

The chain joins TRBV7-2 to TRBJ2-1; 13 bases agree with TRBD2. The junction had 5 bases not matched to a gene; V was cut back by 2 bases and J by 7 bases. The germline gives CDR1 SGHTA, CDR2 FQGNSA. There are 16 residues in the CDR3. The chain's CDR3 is CASSLLGLAGKNEQFF. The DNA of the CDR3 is TGTGCCAGCAGCTTATTGGGACTAGCGGGAAAAAATGAGCAGTTCTTC.

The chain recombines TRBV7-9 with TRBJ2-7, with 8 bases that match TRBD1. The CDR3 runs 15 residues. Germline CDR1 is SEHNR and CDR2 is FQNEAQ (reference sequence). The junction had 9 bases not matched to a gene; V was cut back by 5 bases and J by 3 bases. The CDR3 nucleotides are TGTGCCAGCAGCGCACCGGGACAGGCTATCTACGAGCAGTACTTC. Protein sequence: CASSAPGQAIYEQYF.

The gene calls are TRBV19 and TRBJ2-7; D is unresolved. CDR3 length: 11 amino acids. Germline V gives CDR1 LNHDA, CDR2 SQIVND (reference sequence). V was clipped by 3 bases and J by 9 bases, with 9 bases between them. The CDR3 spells CASSIQAVQYF. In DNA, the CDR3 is TGTGCCAGTAGTATCCAGGCCGTGCAGTACTTC.

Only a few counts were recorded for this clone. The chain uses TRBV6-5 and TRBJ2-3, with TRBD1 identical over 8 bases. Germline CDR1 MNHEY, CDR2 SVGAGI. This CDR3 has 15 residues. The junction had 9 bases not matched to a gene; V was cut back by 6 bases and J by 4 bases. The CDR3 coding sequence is TGTGCCAGCAGCCCAGACAGGGGAGTCGCAGATACGCAGTATTTT. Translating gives CASSPDRGVADTQYF.

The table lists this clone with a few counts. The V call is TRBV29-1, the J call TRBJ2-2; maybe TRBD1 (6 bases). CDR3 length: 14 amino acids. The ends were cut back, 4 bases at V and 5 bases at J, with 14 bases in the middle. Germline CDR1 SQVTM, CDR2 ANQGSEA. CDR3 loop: CSVVVGHTTGELFF. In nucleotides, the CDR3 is TGCAGCGTTGTTGTGGGACACACGACCGGGGAGCTGTTTTTT.

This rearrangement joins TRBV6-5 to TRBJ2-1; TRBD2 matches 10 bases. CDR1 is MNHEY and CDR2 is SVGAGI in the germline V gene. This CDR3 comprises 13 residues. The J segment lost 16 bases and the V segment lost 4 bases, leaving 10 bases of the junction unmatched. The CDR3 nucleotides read TGTGCCAGCAGTTCCAGAGTTAGCGGGAGGTCCTTCTTC. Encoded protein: CASSSRVSGRSFF.

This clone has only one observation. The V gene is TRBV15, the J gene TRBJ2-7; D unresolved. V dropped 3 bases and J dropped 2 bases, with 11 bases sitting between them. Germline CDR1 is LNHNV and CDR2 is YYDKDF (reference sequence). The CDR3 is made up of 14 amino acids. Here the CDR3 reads CATSSKPGPYEQYF. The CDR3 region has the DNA TGTGCCACCAGCAGTAAACCGGGTCCCTACGAGCAGTACTTC.

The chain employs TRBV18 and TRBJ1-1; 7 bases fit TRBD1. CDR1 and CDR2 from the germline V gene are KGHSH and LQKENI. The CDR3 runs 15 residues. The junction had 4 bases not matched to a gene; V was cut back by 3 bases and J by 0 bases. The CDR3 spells CASSPGQLMNTEAFF. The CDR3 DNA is TGTGCCAGCTCACCGGGACAGCTCATGAACACTGAAGCTTTCTTT.

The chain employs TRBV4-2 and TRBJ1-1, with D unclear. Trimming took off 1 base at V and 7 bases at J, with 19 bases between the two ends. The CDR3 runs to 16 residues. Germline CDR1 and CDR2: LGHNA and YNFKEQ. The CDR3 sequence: CASSQGYEVGAVEAFF. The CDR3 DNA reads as TGTGCCAGCAGCCAAGGATATGAGGTTGGCGCAGTTGAAGCTTTCTTT.

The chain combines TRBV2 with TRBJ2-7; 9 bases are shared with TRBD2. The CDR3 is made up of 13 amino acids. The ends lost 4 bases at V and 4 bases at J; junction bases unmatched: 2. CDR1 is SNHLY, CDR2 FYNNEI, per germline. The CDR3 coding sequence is TGTGCCAGCAGTGGGCTAGCGGGATACGAGCAGTACTTC. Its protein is CASSGLAGYEQYF.

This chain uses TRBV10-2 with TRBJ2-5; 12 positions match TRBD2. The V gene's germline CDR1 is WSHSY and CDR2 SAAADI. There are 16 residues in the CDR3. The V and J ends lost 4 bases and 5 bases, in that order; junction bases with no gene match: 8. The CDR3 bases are TGCGCCAGCAGTGGGGAACTAGCGGGAGGAGGTGAGACCCAGTACTTC. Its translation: CASSGELAGGGETQYF.

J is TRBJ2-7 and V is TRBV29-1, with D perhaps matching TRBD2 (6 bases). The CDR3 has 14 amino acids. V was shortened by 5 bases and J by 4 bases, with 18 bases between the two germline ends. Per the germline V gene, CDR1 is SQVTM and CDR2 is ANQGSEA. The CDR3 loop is CSVTGLQSRYEQYF. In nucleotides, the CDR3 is TGCAGCGTTACGGGACTCCAATCCCGATACGAGCAGTACTTC.

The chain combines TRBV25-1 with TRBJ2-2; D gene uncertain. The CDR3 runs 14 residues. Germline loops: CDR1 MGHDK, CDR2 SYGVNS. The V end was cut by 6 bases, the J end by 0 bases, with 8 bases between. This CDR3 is CASSRGANTGELFF. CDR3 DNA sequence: TGTGCCAGCAGCCGCGGAGCGAACACCGGGGAGCTGTTTTTT.

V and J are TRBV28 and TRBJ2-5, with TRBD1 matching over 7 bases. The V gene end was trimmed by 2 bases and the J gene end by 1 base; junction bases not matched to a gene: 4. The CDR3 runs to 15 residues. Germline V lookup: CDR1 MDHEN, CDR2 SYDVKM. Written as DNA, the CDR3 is TGTGCCAGCAGTTTAAGGGGGCTGGTCCAAGAGACCCAGTACTTC. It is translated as CASSLRGLVQETQYF.

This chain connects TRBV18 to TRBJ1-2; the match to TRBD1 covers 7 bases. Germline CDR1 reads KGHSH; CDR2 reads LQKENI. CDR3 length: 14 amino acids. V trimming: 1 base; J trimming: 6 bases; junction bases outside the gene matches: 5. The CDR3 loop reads CASSPRDREDGYTF. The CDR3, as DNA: TGTGCCAGCTCACCACGAGACAGGGAAGATGGCTACACCTTC. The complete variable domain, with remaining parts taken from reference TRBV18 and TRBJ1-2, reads NAGVMQNPRHLVRRRGQEARLRCSPMKGHSHVYWYRQLPEEGLKFMVYLQKENIIDESGMPKERFSAEFPKEGPSILRIQQVVRGDSAAYFCASSPRDREDGYTFGSGTRLTVV.

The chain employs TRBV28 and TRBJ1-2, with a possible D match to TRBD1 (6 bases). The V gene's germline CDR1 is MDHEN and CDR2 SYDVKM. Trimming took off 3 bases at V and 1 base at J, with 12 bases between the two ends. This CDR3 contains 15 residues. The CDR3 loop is CASSFQGNYNYGYTF. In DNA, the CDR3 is TGTGCCAGCAGTTTTCAGGGGAATTATAACTATGGCTACACCTTC.

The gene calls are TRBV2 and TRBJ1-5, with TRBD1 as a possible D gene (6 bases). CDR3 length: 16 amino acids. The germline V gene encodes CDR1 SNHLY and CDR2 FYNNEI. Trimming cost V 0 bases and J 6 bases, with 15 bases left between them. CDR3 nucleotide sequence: TGTGCCAGCAGTGAAGCGCAAGGGGAGGGGGGTCAGCCCCAGCATTTT. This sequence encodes CASSEAQGEGGQPQHF.